The 25 T cell receptor beta chains in this list originate from one sample, sequenced in a study of T-cell memory formation after mild COVID-19. From the 5' RACE reads, TCRdb called clonotypes with MiXCR, one entry per CDR3 protein. In the table there are under 700,000 distinct CDR3 sequences, around 21% of which are singletons. Sequenced: PBMCs or a T cell subset sorted from them (not recorded which). Every receptor here comes from an adult woman who had mild COVID-19 (a few samples of this study predate the infection). Cell type and time point are not known.

CDR3 in amino acids: CASSYGLAGEQYF. The CDR3 nucleotides read TGTGCCAGCAGTTACGGGCTAGCTGGCGAGCAGTACTTC. The V gene is TRBV6-5, the J gene TRBJ2-7; possibly TRBD2 for D (5 bases). This CDR3 contains 13 residues. Germline lookup yields CDR1 MNHEY and CDR2 SVGAGI. V was pared by 2 bases and J by 6 bases, with 11 bases between.

This clonotype was picked up a small number of times. The chain has TRBV3-1 and TRBJ2-7; weak D call: TRBD2 (5 bases). V was trimmed by 1 base and J by 4 bases, leaving 14 bases between them. In germline, CDR1 is LGHDT, CDR2 YNNKEL (reference sequence). The CDR3 contains 15 residues. The CDR3 is CASSQVSAANYEQYF. The CDR3 nucleotides read TGTGCCAGCAGCCAAGTTTCAGCGGCGAATTACGAGCAGTACTTC.

The chain has TRBV12-3 or TRBV12-4 and TRBJ2-2; D remains unclear. The germline V and J ends were trimmed by 8 bases and 4 bases, with 8 bases remaining between them. This CDR3 contains 12 residues. CDR3 nucleotide sequence: TGTGCCAGCCTGCGGAGCACCGGGGAGCTGTTTTTT. Translating it yields CASLRSTGELFF.

This clonotype was seen more than once but under ten times. The CDR3 DNA reads TGTGCCAGCAGCGGAGACAGGGCCTCTGGAGGGGGGGCCAACGTCCTGACTTTC. Encoded protein: CASSGDRASGGGANVLTF. The chain couples TRBV9 to TRBJ2-6, with D perhaps TRBD1 (7 bases). The CDR3 runs 18 residues. Looked up from germline, CDR1 is SGDLS and CDR2 is YYNGEE. V was clipped by 3 bases and J by 4 bases, with 20 bases between them.

V usage is TRBV7-9 and J usage is TRBJ2-1, with 8 bases lining up with TRBD2. Losses at the gene ends were 4 bases for V and 3 bases for J; bases not matched to a gene: 8. This CDR3 has 16 amino acids. Germline lookup yields CDR1 SEHNR and CDR2 FQNEAQ (reference sequence). CDR3 DNA sequence: TGTGCCAGCAGCTCCATAGCGGGGCCGTACTACAATGAGCAGTTCTTC. Protein: CASSSIAGPYYNEQFF. Supplemented by reference TRBV7-9 and TRBJ2-1, the full variable domain reads DTGVSQNPRHKITKRGQNVTFRCDPISEHNRLYWYRQTLGQGPEFLTYFQNEAQLEKSRLLSDRFSAERPKGSFSTLEIQRTEQGDSAMYLCASSSIAGPYYNEQFFGPGTRLTVL.

This chain uses TRBV6-5 with TRBJ2-3, with TRBD2 identical over 15 bases. The CDR3 covers 18 residues. Per germline, CDR1 MNHEY and CDR2 SVGAGI. Losses at the gene ends were 7 bases for V and 4 bases for J; bases not matched to a gene: 12. In DNA form, the CDR3 reads TGTGCCAGCAAACAGACGTGGACTAGCGGGGGGGCTTCAGATACGCAGTATTTT. Encoded protein: CASKQTWTSGGASDTQYF.

The chain joins TRBV6-1 to TRBJ2-7; tentatively, D is TRBD1 or TRBD2 (5 bases each). The CDR3 runs to 14 residues. Deletions cut 8 bases from V and 4 bases from J, with 18 bases between. Germline lookup yields CDR1 MNHNS and CDR2 SASEGT. The CDR3 is CASGGAQNFYEQYF. The CDR3 region has the DNA TGTGCCAGCGGGGGAGCACAGAACTTTTACGAGCAGTACTTC.

In its sample, this clonotype was seen a few times. V gene TRBV5-1 combines with J gene TRBJ2-1; 13 nucleotides agree with TRBD2. The CDR3 length is 15 residues. Germline lookup yields CDR1 SGHRS and CDR2 YFSETQ. The V gene end was trimmed by 4 bases and the J gene end by 4 bases; junction bases not matched to a gene: 2. CDR3 DNA sequence: TGCGCCAGCAGCAAGACTAGCGGGGGGTACAATGAGCAGTTCTTC. Residues: CASSKTSGGYNEQFF.

The chain recombines TRBV25-1 with TRBJ2-4; D is unclear. CDR1 MGHDK and CDR2 SYGVNS come from the germline V gene. V shed 1 base and J shed 0 bases, with 13 bases lying between them. The CDR3 sequence is 17 residues long. The CDR3 nucleotides are TGTGCCAGCAGTGAATCGGGCTCCTTGATAGCCAAAAACATTCAGTACTTC. Its translation is CASSESGSLIAKNIQYF.

V and J are TRBV18 and TRBJ1-2; D gene unclear. V was cut by 0 bases and J by 8 bases, with 10 bases left in between. This CDR3 is 13 amino acids long. In germline, CDR1 is KGHSH, CDR2 LQKENI. The CDR3 protein is CASSPPSLSGYTF. The CDR3 bases are TGTGCCAGCTCACCACCAAGCCTCTCAGGCTACACCTTC.

This clonotype came up many times. The V call is TRBV7-2, the J call TRBJ1-2, with a weak D call TRBD1 (6 bases). Trimming cost V 4 bases and J 2 bases, with 8 bases left between them. Germline CDR1 and CDR2: SGHTA and FQGNSA. The CDR3 contains 13 residues. This CDR3 is CASSSTGNYGYTF. CDR3 nucleotides: TGTGCCAGCAGCTCCACAGGGAACTATGGCTACACCTTC.

The chain combines TRBV24-1 with TRBJ2-5, with 10 bases identical to TRBD2. The CDR3 is 14 amino acids. Unmatched junction bases numbered 5, after V lost 9 bases and J lost 2 bases. CDR1 KGHDR and CDR2 SFDVKD come from the germline V gene. CDR3 DNA: TGTGCCACCCGGACTAGCGGCTCACAAGAGACCCAGTACTTC. Protein sequence: CATRTSGSQETQYF.

This sequence joins TRBV5-7 and TRBJ2-5; tentative D call: TRBD1 (6 bases). TRBV5-7 is an ORF, and what it does is uncertain. Trimming took off 7 bases at V and 5 bases at J, with 36 bases between the two ends. The CDR3 has 20 residues. For the CDR3, the DNA is TGTGCCAGCGAGGTTCCAAGGACAGACACCCCCGCCAGGCGTGGTGAGACCCAGTACTTC. This encodes CASEVPRTDTPARRGETQYF.

This chain links TRBV20-1 with TRBJ2-5; TRBD2 matches at 11 bases. Germline-derived CDR1 and CDR2 are DFQATT and SNEGSKA (reference sequence). V lost 0 bases, J lost 1 base, and 4 bases stayed unmatched. The CDR3 length is 16 residues. In DNA, the CDR3 is TGCAGTGCTAGAGATTCGGGACTAGCGGTCCAAGAGACCCAGTACTTC. Amino acids: CSARDSGLAVQETQYF.

This clonotype was detected a few times. V usage is TRBV9 and J usage is TRBJ1-1; a possible D gene is TRBD1 (5 bases). Germline-derived CDR1 and CDR2 are SGDLS and YYNGEE. This CDR3 is 13 amino acids long. V was trimmed by 0 bases and J by 3 bases, leaving 6 bases between them. The CDR3 DNA reads TGTGCCAGCAGCGTAGGGGGGTACACTGAAGCTTTCTTT. It codes for CASSVGGYTEAFF.

The chain employs TRBV29-1 and TRBJ2-1, with a weak D call TRBD2 (5 bases). CDR1 SQVTM and CDR2 ANQGSEA come from the germline V gene. The V and J ends lost 4 bases and 2 bases respectively, with 12 bases between them. CDR3 length: 14 residues. The CDR3 protein is CSVGAGTTYNEQFF. The DNA for the CDR3 is TGCAGCGTTGGTGCGGGTACTACCTACAATGAGCAGTTCTTC.

The V gene is TRBV12-3 or TRBV12-4, the J gene TRBJ2-7; 8 positions match TRBD2. The ends lost 6 bases at V and 5 bases at J; junction bases unmatched: 9. The CDR3 totals 14 residues. The CDR3 reads CASRTSGSPHEQYF. The CDR3 nucleotides read TGTGCCAGCAGGACAAGCGGGAGCCCCCACGAGCAGTACTTC.

This rearrangement joins TRBV29-1 to TRBJ2-5, with no clear D. There are 11 residues in the CDR3. The germline CDR1 and CDR2 sequences are SQVTM and ANQGSEA. Trimming took off 4 bases at V and 5 bases at J, with 8 bases between the two ends. CDR3 loop: CSVASGETQYF. CDR3 DNA sequence: TGCAGCGTTGCCAGTGGTGAGACCCAGTACTTC. Combining the CDR3 with reference TRBV29-1 and TRBJ2-5 gives the whole variable domain SAVISQKPSRDICQRGTSLTIQCQVDSQVTMMFWYRQQPGQSLTLIATANQGSEATYESGFVIDKFPISRPNLTFSTLTVSNMSPEDSSIYLCSVASGETQYFGPGTRLLVL.

The chain is built from TRBV12-3 or TRBV12-4 and TRBJ2-1, with D maybe TRBD1 (6 bases). The CDR3 is 15 residues long. Trimming took 7 bases from V and 1 from J, leaving 14 bases between them. This CDR3 reads CASNPGTPSYNEQFF. The CDR3 DNA reads TGTGCCAGCAACCCCGGGACACCATCCTACAATGAGCAGTTCTTC.

The chain uses TRBV5-5 and TRBJ1-2; 7 bases are shared with TRBD1. The CDR3 has 13 residues. The germline V gene has CDR1 SGHKS and CDR2 YYEKEE (reference sequence). V lost 4 bases and J lost 7; bases outside the gene matches: 7. CDR3 in DNA: TGTGCCAGCAGCGGTCCAGGGGGAGGTGGCTACACCTTC. It yields the protein CASSGPGGGGYTF.

This clonotype was counted a few times. The chain uses TRBV20-1 and TRBJ1-1, with D hard to call. V was pared by 2 bases and J by 5 bases, with 15 bases between. CDR1 is DFQATT, CDR2 SNEGSKA, per germline (reference sequence). The CDR3 loop spans 14 amino acids. The chain's CDR3 is CSARKGARKTEAFF. CDR3 DNA sequence: TGCAGTGCTAGAAAGGGAGCACGGAAAACTGAAGCTTTCTTT.

This clonotype turned up a few times. The chain employs TRBV6-5 and TRBJ2-2; 13 bases map to TRBD2. Per germline, CDR1 MNHEY and CDR2 SVGAGI. V trimming: 6 bases; J trimming: 7 bases; junction bases outside the gene matches: 17. This CDR3 has 19 residues. CDR3 bases: TGTGCCAGCAGCCCCGGCAACCCCACTAGCGGGAGGGCGGACGGGGAGCTGTTTTTT. Its protein product is CASSPGNPTSGRADGELFF.

This chain joins TRBV7-8 and TRBJ2-3; the match to TRBD2 covers 16 bases. CDR1 and CDR2 (germline): SGHVS, FQNEAQ. CDR3 size: 19 residues. V lost 0 bases and J lost 6; bases outside the gene matches: 9. The CDR3 sequence: CASSLAQGLAGGPSDTQYF. The CDR3 nucleotides are TGTGCCAGCAGCTTAGCGCAGGGACTAGCGGGAGGGCCATCGGATACGCAGTATTTT. Supplemented by reference TRBV7-8 and TRBJ2-3, the full variable domain reads GAGVSQSPRYKVAKRGQDVALRCDPISGHVSLFWYQQALGQGPEFLTYFQNEAQLDKSGLPSDRFFAERPEGSVSTLKIQRTQQEDSAVYLCASSLAQGLAGGPSDTQYFGPGTRLTVL.

This clonotype turned up a few times. This chain links TRBV18 with TRBJ2-7; D is possibly TRBD1 (6 bases). The V gene's germline CDR1 is KGHSH and CDR2 LQKENI. CDR3 length equals 14 residues. V was clipped by 3 bases and J by 3 bases, with 12 bases between them. In DNA form, the CDR3 reads TGTGCCAGCTCACCTTCCGGGACAAACTACGAGCAGTACTTC. Translation gives CASSPSGTNYEQYF.

This chain uses TRBV29-1 with TRBJ2-7; TRBD1 aligns across 7 bases. Per germline, CDR1 SQVTM and CDR2 ANQGSEA. The CDR3 consists of 14 residues. The J segment lost 5 bases and the V segment lost 4 bases, leaving 11 bases of the junction unmatched. The CDR3, as DNA: TGCAGCGTTGCGAGGGGCGCAGGGGGAGACGAGCAGTACTTC. Residues: CSVARGAGGDEQYF.